This T cell receptor beta chain was retrieved from a study of blood T cell repertoires in COVID-19. Turning to the study itself: COVID-19 samples, acute and convalescent, were from the United States, Italy and Spain. Nucleic acid was either cDNA or gDNA, and it came from T cells, B-cell-depleted T cells, or PBMCs.

Germline V CDR1 and CDR2: SGHAT, FQNNGV. The CDR3 contains 16 residues. V gave up 1 base and J gave up 1 base; unmatched junction bases: 6. Original processing notes: Amplification of reference gene primers was used by the study to estimate nucleated cell counts. The protocol was immunoSEQ multiplex PCR, while the TCRdb copy is restricted to in-frame clones and leaves out a portion. V and J calls and clone size come straight from that table; D and trimming were deduced from the DNA. The sample lists over 85,000 clones, approximately 87% occurring once. The sample taken for sequencing was peripheral blood. The chain links TRBV11-2 to TRBJ2-7; TRBD2 aligns across 8 bases. This sequence originates from a human donor in a cohort sampled during active COVID-19. In DNA, the CDR3 is TGTGCCAGCAGCTTAGGGGGCGGGAGGAGGTCCTACGAGCAGTACTTC. This codes for CASSLGGGRRSYEQYF.